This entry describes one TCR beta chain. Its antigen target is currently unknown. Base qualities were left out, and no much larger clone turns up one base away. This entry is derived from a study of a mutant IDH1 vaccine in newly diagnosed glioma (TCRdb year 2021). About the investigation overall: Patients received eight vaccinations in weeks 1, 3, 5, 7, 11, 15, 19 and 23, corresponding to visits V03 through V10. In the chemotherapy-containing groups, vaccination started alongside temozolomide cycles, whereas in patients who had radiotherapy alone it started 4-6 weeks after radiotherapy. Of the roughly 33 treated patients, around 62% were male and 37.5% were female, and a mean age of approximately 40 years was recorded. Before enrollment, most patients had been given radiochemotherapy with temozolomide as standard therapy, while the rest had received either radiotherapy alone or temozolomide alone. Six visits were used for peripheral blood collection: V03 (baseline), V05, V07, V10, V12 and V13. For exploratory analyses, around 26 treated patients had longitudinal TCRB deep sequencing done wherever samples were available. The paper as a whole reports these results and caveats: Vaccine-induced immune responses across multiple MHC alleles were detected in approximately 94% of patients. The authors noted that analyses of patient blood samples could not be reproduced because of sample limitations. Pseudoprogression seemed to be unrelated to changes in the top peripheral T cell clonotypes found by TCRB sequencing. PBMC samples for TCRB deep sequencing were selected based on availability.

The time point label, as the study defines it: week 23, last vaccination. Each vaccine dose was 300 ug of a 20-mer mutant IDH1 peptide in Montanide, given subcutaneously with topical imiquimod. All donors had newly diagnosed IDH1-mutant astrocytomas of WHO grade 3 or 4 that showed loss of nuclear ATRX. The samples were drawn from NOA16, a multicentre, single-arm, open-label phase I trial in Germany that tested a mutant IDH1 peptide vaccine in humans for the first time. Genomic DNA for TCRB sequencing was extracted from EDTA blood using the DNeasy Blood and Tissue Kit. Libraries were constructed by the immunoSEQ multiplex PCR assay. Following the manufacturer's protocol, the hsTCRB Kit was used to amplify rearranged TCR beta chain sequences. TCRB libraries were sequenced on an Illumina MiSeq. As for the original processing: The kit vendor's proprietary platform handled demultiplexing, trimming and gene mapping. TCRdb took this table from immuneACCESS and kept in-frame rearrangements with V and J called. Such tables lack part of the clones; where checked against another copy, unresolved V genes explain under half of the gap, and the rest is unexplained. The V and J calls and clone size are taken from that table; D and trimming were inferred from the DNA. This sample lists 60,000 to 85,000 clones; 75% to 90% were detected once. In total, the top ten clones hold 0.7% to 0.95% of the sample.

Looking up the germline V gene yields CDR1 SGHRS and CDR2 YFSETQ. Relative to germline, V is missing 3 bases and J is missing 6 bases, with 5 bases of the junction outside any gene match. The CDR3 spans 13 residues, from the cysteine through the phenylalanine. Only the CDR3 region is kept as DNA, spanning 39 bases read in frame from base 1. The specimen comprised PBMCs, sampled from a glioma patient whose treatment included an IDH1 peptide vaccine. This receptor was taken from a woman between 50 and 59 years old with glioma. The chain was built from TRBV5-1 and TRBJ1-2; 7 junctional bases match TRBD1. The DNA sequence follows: TGCGCCAGCAGCTCCAGACAGGGTGATGGCTACACCTTC. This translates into CASSSRQGDGYTF.